The 10 T cell receptor beta chains given below trace back to one sample, sequenced in a study of blood T cell repertoires in COVID-19. Sequencing was performed with immunoSEQ multiplex PCR; in TCRdb, only in-frame clones are kept and a portion is missing. The sample has approximately 45,000 clones; about 70% are singletons. The sample taken for sequencing was peripheral blood. Every receptor here comes from an elderly man with acute or convalescent COVID-19.

V usage is TRBV7-2 and J usage is TRBJ1-6; D uncertain. Germline CDR1 SGHTA, CDR2 FQGNSA. The CDR3 loop spans 14 amino acids. Trimming removed 2 bases from V and 6 bases from J, with 8 bases in between. The CDR3 is CASSLRGVNSPLHF. As DNA, the CDR3 is TGTGCCAGCAGCTTACGGGGTGTTAATTCACCCCTCCACTTT.

The CDR3 DNA reads TGCAGAAACAGGGAAGGAGAGACCCAGTACTTC. Protein: CRNREGETQYF. The chain has TRBV29-1 and TRBJ2-5; TRBD1 might be the D (6 bases). The CDR3 is made up of 11 amino acids. Germline CDR1 and CDR2: SQVTM and ANQGSEA.

The genes are TRBV5-1 and TRBJ2-2; 9 nucleotides line up with TRBD2. The V segment lost 3 bases and the J segment 8 bases; nucleotides outside the gene matches: 8. The germline CDR1 and CDR2 sequences are SGHRS and YFSETQ. The CDR3 is 15 amino acids. The CDR3 DNA sequence: TGCGCCAGCAGCTCCGTAGCGGGGGCATCGGGGGAGCTGTTTTTT. Protein sequence: CASSSVAGASGELFF.

The rearrangement links TRBV27 to TRBJ2-7; TRBD2 agrees at 9 bases. This CDR3 has 15 residues. Trimming at V came to 4 bases and at J to 6 bases, leaving 10 bases not matched to a gene. Looked up from germline, CDR1 is MNHEY and CDR2 is SMNVEV (reference sequence). DNA for the CDR3: TGTGCCAGCAGTTCAAGTAGCGGGAGAGGGTCCGAGCAGTACTTC. This gives the protein CASSSSSGRGSEQYF.

V is TRBV2 and J is TRBJ2-2; 10 bases agree with TRBD1. CDR1 is SNHLY, CDR2 FYNNEI, per germline. The CDR3 length is 15 residues. Trimming at V came to 4 bases and at J to 3 bases, leaving 2 bases not matched to a gene. The CDR3 spells CASSADRGDTGELFF. The CDR3 DNA sequence: TGTGCCAGCAGTGCGGACAGGGGGGACACCGGGGAGCTGTTTTTT.

The chain couples TRBV6-2 or TRBV6-3 to TRBJ1-3; D remains unclear. Germline assignment: CDR1 MNHEY and CDR2 SVGEGT. V lost 5 bases and J 5 bases, leaving 7 bases between the germline ends. The CDR3 is 12 amino acids. Written as DNA, the CDR3 is TGTGCCAGCAGTCCACAGCGAAACACCATATATTTT. This encodes CASSPQRNTIYF.

The chain carries TRBV5-1 and TRBJ1-1; 8 positions agree with TRBD1. J was trimmed by 11 bases and V by 0 bases; bases with no gene match: 9. Germline V lookup: CDR1 SGHRS, CDR2 YFSETQ. CDR3 length: 14 amino acids. Written as DNA, the CDR3 is TGCGCCAGCAGCTTGGCCGGACAGGGATCGAAGGCTTTCTTT. Protein product: CASSLAGQGSKAFF.

The rearrangement links TRBV30 to TRBJ2-5, with TRBD2 matching 8 bases. Germline V gene data show CDR1 as GTSNPN and CDR2 as SVGIG (reference sequence). The CDR3 contains 14 residues. V lost 0 bases and J lost 7; bases outside the gene matches: 7. The CDR3 protein is CAWSVPGRAGTQYF. The CDR3 DNA is TGTGCCTGGAGTGTCCCCGGGAGGGCCGGGACCCAGTACTTC. Full variable domain (remainder filled in from reference TRBV30 and TRBJ2-5): SQTIHQWPATLVQPVGSPLSLECTVEGTSNPNLYWYRQAAGRGLQLLFYSVGIGQISSEVPQNLSASRPQDRQFILSSKKLLLSDSGFYLCAWSVPGRAGTQYFGPGTRLLVL.

V is TRBV18 and J is TRBJ2-1, with 10 bases matching TRBD1. The CDR3 loop spans 15 amino acids. CDR1 KGHSH and CDR2 LQKENI come from the germline V gene. After removal of 6 bases from V and 8 bases from J, the junction contained 10 bases not matched to a gene. This CDR3 reads CASSPMGQGRHEQFF. CDR3 nucleotides: TGTGCCAGCTCCCCAATGGGACAGGGGCGGCATGAGCAGTTCTTC.

The chain employs TRBV9 and TRBJ2-7, with TRBD2 identical over 7 bases. The CDR3 extends over 14 amino acids. The ends lost 0 bases at V and 4 bases at J; junction bases unmatched: 4. Germline CDR1 reads SGDLS; CDR2 reads YYNGEE. DNA for the CDR3: TGTGCCAGCAGCGTAGGTAGCGGGCCTTACGAGCAGTACTTC. It translates to CASSVGSGPYEQYF.